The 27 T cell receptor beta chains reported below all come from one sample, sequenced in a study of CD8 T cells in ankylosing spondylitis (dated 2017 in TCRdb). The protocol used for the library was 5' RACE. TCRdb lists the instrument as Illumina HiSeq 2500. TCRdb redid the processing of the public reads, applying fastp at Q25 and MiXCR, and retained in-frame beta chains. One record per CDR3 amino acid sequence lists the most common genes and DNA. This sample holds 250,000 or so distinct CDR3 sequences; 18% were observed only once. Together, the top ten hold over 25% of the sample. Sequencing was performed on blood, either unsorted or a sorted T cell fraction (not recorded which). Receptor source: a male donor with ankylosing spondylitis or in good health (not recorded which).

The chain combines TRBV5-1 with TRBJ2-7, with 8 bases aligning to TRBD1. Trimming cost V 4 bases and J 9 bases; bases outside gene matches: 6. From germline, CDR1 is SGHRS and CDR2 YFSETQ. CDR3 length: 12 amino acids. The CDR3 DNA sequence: TGCGCCAGCAGCGTGGGACAGGAGGCGCAGTACTTC. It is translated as CASSVGQEAQYF.

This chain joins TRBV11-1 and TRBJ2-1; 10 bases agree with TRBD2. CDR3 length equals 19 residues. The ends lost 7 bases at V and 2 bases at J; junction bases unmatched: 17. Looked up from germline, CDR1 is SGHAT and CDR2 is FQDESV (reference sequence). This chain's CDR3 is CASTSIPIAGGLPYNEQFF. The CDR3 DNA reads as TGTGCCAGCACCTCCATTCCCATAGCGGGAGGCTTACCCTACAATGAGCAGTTCTTC.

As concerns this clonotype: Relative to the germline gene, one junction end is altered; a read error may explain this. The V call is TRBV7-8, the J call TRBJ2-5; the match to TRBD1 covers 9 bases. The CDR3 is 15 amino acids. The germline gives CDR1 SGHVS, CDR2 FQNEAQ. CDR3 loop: CACSSWTGARETQYF. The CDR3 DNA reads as TGTGCCTGCAGCTCTTGGACAGGGGCAAGGGAGACCCAGTACTTC.

In DNA form, the CDR3 reads TGTGCCAGCAGTCCGATGCCCCCCTACGGGACACCCTCCTACGAGCAGTACTTC. Amino acid sequence: CASSPMPPYGTPSYEQYF. The genes are TRBV27 and TRBJ2-7; tentative D call: TRBD1 (6 bases). This CDR3 region has 18 residues. V gave up 5 bases and J gave up 0 bases, with 23 bases separating them. The germline V gene has CDR1 MNHEY and CDR2 SMNVEV (reference sequence).

The CDR3, as DNA: TGTGCCAGCAGCATGGGACTAAATTACAATGAGCAGTTCTTC. Protein product: CASSMGLNYNEQFF. The rearrangement links TRBV7-9 to TRBJ2-1; 7 bases align to TRBD2. The CDR3 is 14 residues long. V shed 5 bases, J shed 4 bases, and the junction held 5 bases outside the gene matches. From germline, CDR1 is SEHNR and CDR2 FQNEAQ (reference sequence).

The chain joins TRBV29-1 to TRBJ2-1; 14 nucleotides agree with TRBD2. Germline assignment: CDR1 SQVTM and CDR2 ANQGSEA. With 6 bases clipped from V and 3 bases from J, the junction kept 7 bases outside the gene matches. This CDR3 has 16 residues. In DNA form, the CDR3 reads TGCAGCGTACCGGGACTAGCGGGAGATCGCTACAATGAGCAGTTCTTC. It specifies CSVPGLAGDRYNEQFF.

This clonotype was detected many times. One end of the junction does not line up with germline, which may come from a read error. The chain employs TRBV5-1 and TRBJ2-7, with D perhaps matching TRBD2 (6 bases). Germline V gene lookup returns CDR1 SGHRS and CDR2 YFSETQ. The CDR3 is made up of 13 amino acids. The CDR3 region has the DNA TGTGCCAGCAGCTTGGTCGGGGGATACGAGCAGTACTTC. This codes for CASSLVGGYEQYF.

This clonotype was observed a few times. CDR3 sequence: CSVELGSSYEQYF. The DNA for the CDR3 is TGCAGCGTTGAACTTGGTTCCTCCTACGAGCAGTACTTC. The chain employs TRBV29-1 and TRBJ2-7; D is ambiguous. CDR1 is SQVTM and CDR2 is ANQGSEA in the germline V gene. This CDR3 has 13 amino acids. V lost 2 bases and J lost 0, with 8 bases in between.

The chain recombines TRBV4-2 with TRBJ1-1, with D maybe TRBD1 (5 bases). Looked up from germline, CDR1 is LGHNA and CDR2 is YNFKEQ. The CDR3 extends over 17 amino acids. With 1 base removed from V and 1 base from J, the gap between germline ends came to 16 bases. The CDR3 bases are TGTGCCAGCAGCCAAGTTCCCGGGGCCGAGAGGAACACTGAAGCTTTCTTT. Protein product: CASSQVPGAERNTEAFF.

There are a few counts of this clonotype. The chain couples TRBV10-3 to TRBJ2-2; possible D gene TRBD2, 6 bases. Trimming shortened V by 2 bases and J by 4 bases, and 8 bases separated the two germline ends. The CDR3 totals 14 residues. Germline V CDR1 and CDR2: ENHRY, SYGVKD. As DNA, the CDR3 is TGTGCCATCAGTGAGGCGGGAAGCACCGGGGAGCTGTTTTTT. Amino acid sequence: CAISEAGSTGELFF.

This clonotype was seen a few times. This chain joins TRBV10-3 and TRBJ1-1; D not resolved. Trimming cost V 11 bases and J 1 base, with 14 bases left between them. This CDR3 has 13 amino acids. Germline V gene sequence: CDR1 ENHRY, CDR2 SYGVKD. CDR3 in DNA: TGTGCCTCCTCTTCTTATGAGAACACTGAAGCTTTCTTT. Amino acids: CASSSYENTEAFF.

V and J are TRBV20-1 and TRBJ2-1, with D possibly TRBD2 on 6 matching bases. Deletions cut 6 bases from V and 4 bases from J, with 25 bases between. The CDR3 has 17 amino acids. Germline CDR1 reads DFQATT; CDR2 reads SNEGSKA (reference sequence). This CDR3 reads CSAVGWRDGMGYNEQFF. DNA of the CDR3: TGCAGTGCCGTAGGCTGGCGGGACGGGATGGGATACAATGAGCAGTTCTTC.

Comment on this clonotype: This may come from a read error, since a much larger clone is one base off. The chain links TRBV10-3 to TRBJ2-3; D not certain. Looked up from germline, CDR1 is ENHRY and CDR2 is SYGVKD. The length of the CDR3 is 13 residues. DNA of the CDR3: TGTGCCATCAGTGAGTCGGGCGGTCATACGCAGAATTTT. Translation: CAISESGGHTQNF.

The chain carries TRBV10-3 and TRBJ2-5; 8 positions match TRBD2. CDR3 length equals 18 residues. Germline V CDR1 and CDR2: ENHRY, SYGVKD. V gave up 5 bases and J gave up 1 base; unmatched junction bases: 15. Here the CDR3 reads CAISLGGLEFQGQETQYF. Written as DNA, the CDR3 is TGTGCCATCAGTTTAGGGGGACTAGAATTTCAGGGCCAAGAGACCCAGTACTTC.

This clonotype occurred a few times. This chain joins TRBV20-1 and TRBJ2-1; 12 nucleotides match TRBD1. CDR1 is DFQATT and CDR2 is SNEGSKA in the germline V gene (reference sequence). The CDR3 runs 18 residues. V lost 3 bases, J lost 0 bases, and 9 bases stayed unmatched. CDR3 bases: TGCAGTGCTAGGGGTGGGACAGGGGGCGCCGTCTCCTACAATGAGCAGTTCTTC. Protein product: CSARGGTGGAVSYNEQFF.

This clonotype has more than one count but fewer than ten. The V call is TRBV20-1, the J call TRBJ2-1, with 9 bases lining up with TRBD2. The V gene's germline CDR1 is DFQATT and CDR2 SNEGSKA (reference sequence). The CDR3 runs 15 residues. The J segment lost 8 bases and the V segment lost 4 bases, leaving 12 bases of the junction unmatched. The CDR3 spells CSANSREGVRYEQFF. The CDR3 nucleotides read TGCAGTGCTAATTCGCGGGAGGGGGTTAGATATGAGCAGTTCTTC.

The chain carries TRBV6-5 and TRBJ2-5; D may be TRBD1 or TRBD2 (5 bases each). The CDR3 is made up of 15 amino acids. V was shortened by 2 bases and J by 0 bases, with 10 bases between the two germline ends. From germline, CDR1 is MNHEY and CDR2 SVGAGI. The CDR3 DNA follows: TGTGCCAGCAGTTACGGGACGGGGTACCAAGAGACCCAGTACTTC. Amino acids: CASSYGTGYQETQYF.

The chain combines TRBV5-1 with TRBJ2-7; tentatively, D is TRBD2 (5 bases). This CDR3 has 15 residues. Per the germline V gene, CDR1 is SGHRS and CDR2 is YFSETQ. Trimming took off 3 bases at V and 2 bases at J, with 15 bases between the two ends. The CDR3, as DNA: TGCGCCAGCAGCTCGGACGGCCTCGGGGCCTACGAGCAGTACTTC. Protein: CASSSDGLGAYEQYF.

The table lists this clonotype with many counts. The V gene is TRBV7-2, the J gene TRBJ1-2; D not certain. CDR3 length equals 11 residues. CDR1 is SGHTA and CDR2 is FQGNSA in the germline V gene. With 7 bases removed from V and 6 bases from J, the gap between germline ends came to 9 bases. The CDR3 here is CASKESDGYTF. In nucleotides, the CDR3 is TGTGCCAGCAAAGAATCCGATGGCTACACCTTC.

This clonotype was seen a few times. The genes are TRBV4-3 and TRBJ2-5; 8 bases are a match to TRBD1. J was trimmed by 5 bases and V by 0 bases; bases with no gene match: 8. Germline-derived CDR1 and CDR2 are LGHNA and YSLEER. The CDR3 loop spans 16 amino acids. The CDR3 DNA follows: TGCGCCAGCAGCCAAGATCGAGGACAGGGCCGGGAGACCCAGTACTTC. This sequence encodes CASSQDRGQGRETQYF.

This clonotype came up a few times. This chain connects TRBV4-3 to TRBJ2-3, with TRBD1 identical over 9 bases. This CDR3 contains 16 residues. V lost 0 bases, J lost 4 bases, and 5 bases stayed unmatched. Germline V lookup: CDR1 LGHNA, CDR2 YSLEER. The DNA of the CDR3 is TGCGCCAGCAGCCAAGATCGGACAGGGGAGGCAGATACGCAGTATTTT. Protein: CASSQDRTGEADTQYF.

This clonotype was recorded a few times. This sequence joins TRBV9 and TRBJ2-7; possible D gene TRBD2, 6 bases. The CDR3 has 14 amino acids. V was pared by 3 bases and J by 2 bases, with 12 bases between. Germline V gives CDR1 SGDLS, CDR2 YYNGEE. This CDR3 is CASSAEGRPYEQYF. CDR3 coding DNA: TGTGCCAGCAGCGCGGAGGGCCGCCCCTACGAGCAGTACTTC.

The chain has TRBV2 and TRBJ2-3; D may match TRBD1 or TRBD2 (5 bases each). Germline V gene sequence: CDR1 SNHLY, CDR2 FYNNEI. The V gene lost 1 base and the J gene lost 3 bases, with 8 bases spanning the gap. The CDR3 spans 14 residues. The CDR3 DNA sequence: TGTGCCAGCAGTGAAGGGGGGTCTACAGATACGCAGTATTTT. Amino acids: CASSEGGSTDTQYF.

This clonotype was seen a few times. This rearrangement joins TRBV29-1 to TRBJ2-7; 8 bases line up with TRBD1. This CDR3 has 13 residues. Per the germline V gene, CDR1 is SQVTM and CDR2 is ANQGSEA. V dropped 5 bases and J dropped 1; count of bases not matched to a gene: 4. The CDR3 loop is CSVIYRGSYEQYF. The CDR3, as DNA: TGCAGCGTTATCTACAGGGGGTCCTACGAGCAGTACTTC.

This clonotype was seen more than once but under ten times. The chain's CDR3 is CASSATGGGYTGELFF. In DNA form, the CDR3 reads TGTGCCAGCAGCGCGACAGGGGGCGGCTACACCGGGGAGCTGTTTTTT. The V gene is TRBV7-2, the J gene TRBJ2-2; 10 nucleotides match TRBD1. The V segment lost 5 bases and the J segment 3 bases; nucleotides outside the gene matches: 6. Germline V gene lookup returns CDR1 SGHTA and CDR2 FQGNSA. This CDR3 comprises 16 residues.

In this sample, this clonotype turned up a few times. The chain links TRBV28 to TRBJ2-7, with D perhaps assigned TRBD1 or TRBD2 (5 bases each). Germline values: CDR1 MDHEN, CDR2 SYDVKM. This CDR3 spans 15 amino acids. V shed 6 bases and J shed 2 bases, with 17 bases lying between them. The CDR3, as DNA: TGTGCCAGCAGCCATCCGGGGACCGTACCCTACGAGCAGTACTTC. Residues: CASSHPGTVPYEQYF.

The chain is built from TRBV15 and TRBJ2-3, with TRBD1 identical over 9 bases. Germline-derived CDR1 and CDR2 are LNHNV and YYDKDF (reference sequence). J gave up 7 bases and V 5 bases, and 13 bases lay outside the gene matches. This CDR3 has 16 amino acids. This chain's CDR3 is CATSGAGTGIKNTQYF. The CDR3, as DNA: TGTGCCACCAGCGGGGCCGGGACAGGGATTAAAAATACGCAGTATTTT.